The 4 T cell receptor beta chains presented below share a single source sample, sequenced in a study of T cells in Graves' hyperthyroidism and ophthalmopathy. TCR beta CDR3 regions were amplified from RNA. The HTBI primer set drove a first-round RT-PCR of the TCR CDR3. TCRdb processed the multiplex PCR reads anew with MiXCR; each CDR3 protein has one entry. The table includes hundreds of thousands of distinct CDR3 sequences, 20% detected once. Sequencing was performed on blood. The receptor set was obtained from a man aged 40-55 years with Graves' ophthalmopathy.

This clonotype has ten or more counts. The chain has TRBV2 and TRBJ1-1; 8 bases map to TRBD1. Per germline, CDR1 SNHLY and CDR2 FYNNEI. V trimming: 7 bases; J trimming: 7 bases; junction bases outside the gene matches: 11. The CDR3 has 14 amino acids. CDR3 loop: CASTQRTGMVEAFF. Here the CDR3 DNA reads TGTGCCAGCACCCAAAGGACAGGGATGGTTGAAGCTTTCTTT.

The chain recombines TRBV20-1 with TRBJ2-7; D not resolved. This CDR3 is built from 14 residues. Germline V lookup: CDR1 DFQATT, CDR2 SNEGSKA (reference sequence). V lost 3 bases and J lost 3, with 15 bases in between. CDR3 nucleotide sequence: TGCAGTGCTAGCCTCTGGGGTCAATACTACGAGCAGTACTTC. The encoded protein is CSASLWGQYYEQYF.

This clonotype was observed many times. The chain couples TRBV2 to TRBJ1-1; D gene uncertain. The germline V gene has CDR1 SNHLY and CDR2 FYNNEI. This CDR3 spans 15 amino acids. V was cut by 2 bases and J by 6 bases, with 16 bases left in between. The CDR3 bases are TGTGCCAGCAGTGAAAGGAGTGTGTCGGAGGCTGAAGCTTTCTTT. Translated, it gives CASSERSVSEAEAFF. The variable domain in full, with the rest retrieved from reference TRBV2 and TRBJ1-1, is EPEVTQTPSHQVTQMGQEVILRCVPISNHLYFYWYRQILGQKVEFLVSFYNNEISEKSEIFDDQFSVERPDGSNFTLKIRSTKLEDSAMYFCASSERSVSEAEAFFGQGTRLTVV.

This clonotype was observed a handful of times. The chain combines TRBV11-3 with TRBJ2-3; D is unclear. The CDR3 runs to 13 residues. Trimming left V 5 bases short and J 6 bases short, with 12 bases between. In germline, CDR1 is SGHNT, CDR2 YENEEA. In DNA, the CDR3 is TGTGCCAGCAGCCGGACCCAAGGGGATACGCAGTATTTT. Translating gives CASSRTQGDTQYF.